One sample yielded the 8 T cell receptor beta chains listed below, sequenced in a study of blood T cell repertoires in COVID-19. TCRdb keeps only in-frame clones here, not all; method: immunoSEQ multiplex PCR. The profile shows over 150,000 clones, more than 70% of them singletons. The sequenced sample consisted of peripheral blood. The source is a man aged 50-60 years with active or convalescent COVID-19.

The V call is TRBV18, the J call TRBJ1-4, with D hard to call. The CDR3 contains 15 residues. Germline V gives CDR1 KGHSH, CDR2 LQKENI. The ends were cut back, 3 bases at V and 0 bases at J, with 8 bases in the middle. CDR3 sequence reads: CASSPGLSTNEKLFF. Written as DNA, the CDR3 is TGTGCCAGCTCACCGGGCCTTTCAACTAATGAAAAACTGTTTTTT.

The V call is TRBV29-1, the J call TRBJ2-7, with a tentative D call TRBD2 (6 bases). Germline assignment: CDR1 SQVTM and CDR2 ANQGSEA. This CDR3 contains 15 residues. Deletions cut 3 bases from V and 0 bases from J, with 15 bases between. In DNA form, the CDR3 reads TGCAGCGTTGAGAGAAGCGGGCCGACCTCCTACGAGCAGTACTTC. The encoded protein is CSVERSGPTSYEQYF.

In its sample, this clone was seen once. This chain joins TRBV4-3 and TRBJ2-7; D not certain. Germline V gives CDR1 LGHNA, CDR2 YSLEER. V shed 1 base and J shed 1 base, with 8 bases lying between them. The CDR3 sequence is 14 residues long. Here the CDR3 reads CASSQGTVSYEQYF. DNA of the CDR3: TGCGCCAGCAGCCAAGGTACAGTTTCCTACGAGCAGTACTTC.

The chain's CDR3 is CASSNGGVGGNTIYF. In nucleotides, the CDR3 is TGTGCCAGCAGCAATGGAGGGGTAGGCGGAAACACCATATATTTT. This chain joins TRBV5-4 and TRBJ1-3; D may be TRBD1 (5 bases). Trimming cost V 4 bases and J 4 bases, with 15 bases left between them. This CDR3 has 15 amino acids. Germline CDR1 is SGHNT and CDR2 is YYREEE (reference sequence).

The chain has TRBV7-2 and TRBJ1-4; D uncertain. Germline values: CDR1 SGHTA, CDR2 FQGNSA. CDR3 size: 14 residues. Deletions cut 6 bases from V and 8 bases from J, with 16 bases between. Here the CDR3 reads CASSLGSGREKLFF. The CDR3, as DNA: TGTGCCAGCAGTCTAGGCTCTGGGAGGGAAAAACTGTTTTTT.

The chain couples TRBV30 to TRBJ1-2; unclear D gene. The CDR3 totals 12 residues. Trimming shortened V by 3 bases and J by 2 bases, and 7 bases separated the two germline ends. Germline assignment: CDR1 GTSNPN and CDR2 SVGIG (reference sequence). The CDR3 sequence is CAWRSRNYGYTF. The DNA for the CDR3 is TGTGCCTGGAGAAGTCGGAACTATGGCTACACCTTC.

This clone was picked up one time. The rearrangement uses TRBV3-1 (or the pseudogene TRBV3-2) and TRBJ1-1; D gene uncertain. V lost 3 bases and J 10 bases, leaving 18 bases between the germline ends. The CDR3 length is 14 residues. Germline assignment: CDR1 LGHDT and CDR2 YNNKEL (reference sequence). CDR3 coding DNA: TGTGCCAGCAGCCATACGAACAGTGGGTTAGTAGCTTTCTTT. Protein product: CASSHTNSGLVAFF.

In this sample, this clone turned up many times. The chain combines TRBV7-2 with TRBJ2-7, with 11 nucleotides matching TRBD2. Germline CDR1 SGHTA, CDR2 FQGNSA. V was clipped by 1 base and J by 0 bases; unmatched bases: 11. The CDR3 consists of 19 residues. CDR3 sequence (DNA): TGTGCCAGCAGCTTAGTTGGGACTAGCGGAACCGGGCGCTCCTACGAGCAGTACTTC. This encodes CASSLVGTSGTGRSYEQYF.